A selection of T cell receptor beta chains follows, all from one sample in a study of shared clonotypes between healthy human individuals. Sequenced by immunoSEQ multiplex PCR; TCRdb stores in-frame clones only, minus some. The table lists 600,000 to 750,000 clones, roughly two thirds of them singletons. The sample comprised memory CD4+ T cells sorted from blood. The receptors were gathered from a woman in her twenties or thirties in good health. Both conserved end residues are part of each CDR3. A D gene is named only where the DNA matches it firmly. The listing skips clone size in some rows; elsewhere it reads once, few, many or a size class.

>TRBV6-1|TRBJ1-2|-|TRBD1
TGTGCCAGCAAAGAGACAGGGGCGAGCTATGGCTACACCTTC
CASKETGASYGYTF
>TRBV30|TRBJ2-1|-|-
TGTGCCTGGGAGGAACCTTACTACAATGAGCAGTTCTTC
CAWEEPYYNEQFF
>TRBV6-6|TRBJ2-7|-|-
TGTGCCAGCAGTGATCGAGACAGTGTCTACGAGCAGTACTTC
CASSDRDSVYEQYF
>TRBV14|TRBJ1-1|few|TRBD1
TGTGCCAGCAGCCAAGTAGCAGGGGGAGTTTGGACTGAAGCTTTCTTT
CASSQVAGGVWTEAFF
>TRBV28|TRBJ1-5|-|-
TGTGCCAGCAGTCCGCATTATAGCAATCAGCCCCAGCATTTT
CASSPHYSNQPQHF
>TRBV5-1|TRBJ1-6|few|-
TGCGCCAGCAGCTTGGGCAGGGAGAGCTCACCCCTCCACTTT
CASSLGRESSPLHF
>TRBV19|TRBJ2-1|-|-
TGTGCCAGTAGTATACGAGAGAGCTCCTACAATGAGCAGTTCTTC
CASSIRESSYNEQFF
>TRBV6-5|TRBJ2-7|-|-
TGTGCCAGCAGTTCCTCGGGACAAGTAGAGCAGTACTTC
CASSSSGQVEQYF
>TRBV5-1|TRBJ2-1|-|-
TGCGCCAGCAGCTTGTTGGGGACAGTAAGCGGGATTGGGGGGAATGAGCAGTTCTTC
CASSLLGTVSGIGGNEQFF
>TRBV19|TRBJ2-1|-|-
TGTGCCAGTAGCACGACTAGTTCGTTCTACAATGAGCAGTTCTTC
CASSTTSSFYNEQFF